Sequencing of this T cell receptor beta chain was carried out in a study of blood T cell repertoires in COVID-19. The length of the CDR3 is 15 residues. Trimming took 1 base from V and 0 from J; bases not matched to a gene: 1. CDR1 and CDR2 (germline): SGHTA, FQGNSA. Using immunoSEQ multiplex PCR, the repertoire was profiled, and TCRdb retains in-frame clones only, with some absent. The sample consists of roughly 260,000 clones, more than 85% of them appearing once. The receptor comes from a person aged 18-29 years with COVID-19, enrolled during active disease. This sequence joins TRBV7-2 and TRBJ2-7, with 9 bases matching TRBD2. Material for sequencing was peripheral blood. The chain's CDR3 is CASSLEAGGSYEQYF. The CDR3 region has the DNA TGTGCCAGCAGCTTAGAAGCGGGAGGCTCCTACGAGCAGTACTTC.